This TCR beta chain was captured in a study of cytotoxic CD8 clonotypes in ibrutinib-treated CLL. Depth targeted 1 in 200,000 to 1 in 1 million T cells, averaging 10x coverage per clonotype. The assay was immunoSEQ multiplex PCR, and TCRdb's table has in-frame clones only and misses some. The sample has roughly 160,000 clones; roughly four fifths are singletons. A remark on this clone: Antigen: not known.

Study-wide points: Clonality, elevated at ibrutinib response, dropped back toward baseline at progression.

CDR3 length equals 15 residues. CDR1 is SGHAT and CDR2 is FQNNGV in the germline V gene. V dropped 0 bases and J dropped 7 bases, with 12 bases sitting between them. V and J are TRBV11-2 and TRBJ1-4, with TRBD1 as a possible D gene (6 bases). This TCR derives from a human donor with chronic lymphocytic leukemia. The source was PBMCs, collected after 12 months of ibrutinib treatment. The CDR3 sequence is CASSLDFGRGEKLFF. The CDR3, as DNA: TGTGCCAGCAGCTTAGACTTCGGCAGGGGTGAAAAACTGTTTTTT.